The 31 T cell receptor beta chains below all came from one sample that was sequenced in a study of T cell responses to AZD1222 COVID-19 vaccine. Some clones are missing from TCRdb's copy, which holds only in-frame ones; the method was immunoSEQ multiplex PCR. Among some 120,000 clones listed, roughly 90% were seen once. The specimen was peripheral blood, collected on day 0 of AZD1222 vaccination. The receptors originated from an adult in good health.

CDR3 region: CASSSQGANTGELFF. As DNA, the CDR3 is TGTGCCAGCAGCTCTCAGGGGGCGAACACCGGGGAGCTGTTTTTT. The V call is TRBV5-5, the J call TRBJ2-2, with TRBD1 identical over 7 bases. This CDR3 region has 15 residues. Germline V lookup: CDR1 SGHKS, CDR2 YYEKEE (reference sequence). The J segment lost 0 bases and the V segment lost 3 bases, leaving 2 bases of the junction unmatched.

This chain connects TRBV29-1 to TRBJ2-4; TRBD2 matches at 7 bases. CDR1 SQVTM and CDR2 ANQGSEA come from the germline V gene. V was clipped by 7 bases and J by 4 bases; unmatched bases: 7. This CDR3 spans 13 amino acids. This CDR3 is CSGTGLEKNIQYF. CDR3 DNA: TGCAGCGGAACCGGACTAGAGAAAAACATTCAGTACTTC. The full variable domain, completed using reference TRBV29-1 and TRBJ2-4, is SAVISQKPSRDICQRGTSLTIQCQVDSQVTMMFWYRQQPGQSLTLIATANQGSEATYESGFVIDKFPISRPNLTFSTLTVSNMSPEDSSIYLCSGTGLEKNIQYFGAGTRLSVL.

The chain has TRBV29-1 and TRBJ2-1; 10 positions agree with TRBD2. The CDR3 runs to 13 residues. Trimming took 3 bases from V and 10 from J; bases not matched to a gene: 6. Germline V lookup: CDR1 SQVTM, CDR2 ANQGSEA. The CDR3 reads CSVDRDSGREQFF. In nucleotides, the CDR3 is TGCAGCGTTGACCGGGATAGCGGGAGGGAGCAGTTCTTC.

The rearrangement links TRBV5-1 to TRBJ2-7; 7 bases match TRBD1. The junction had 11 bases not matched to a gene; V was cut back by 4 bases and J by 4 bases. Germline V CDR1 and CDR2: SGHRS, YFSETQ. The CDR3 is made up of 15 amino acids. This chain's CDR3 is CASSLSPGTVYEQYF. The CDR3 nucleotides read TGCGCCAGCAGCCTGTCCCCAGGGACAGTATACGAGCAGTACTTC.

This clone is a singleton in its sample. The chain is built from TRBV2 and TRBJ2-5, with TRBD1 as a possible D gene (7 bases). The V end lost 6 bases, the J end lost 2 bases, and 10 bases lay between the germline ends. Germline values: CDR1 SNHLY, CDR2 FYNNEI. The CDR3 extends over 13 amino acids. CDR3 protein: CASRRDRQETQYF. The CDR3, as DNA: TGTGCCAGCAGGCGGGACAGACAAGAGACCCAGTACTTC.

In DNA form, the CDR3 reads TGCGCCAGCAGTAAGGACAGGGGGGACGAGCAGTACTTC. It specifies CASSKDRGDEQYF. The chain combines TRBV10-2 with TRBJ2-7; 10 positions agree with TRBD1. Germline V lookup: CDR1 WSHSY, CDR2 SAAADI. The CDR3 is made up of 13 amino acids. J was trimmed by 5 bases and V by 5 bases; bases with no gene match: 3.

This clone appeared a single time. V usage is TRBV20-1 and J usage is TRBJ1-5; D ambiguous. V was clipped by 6 bases and J by 3 bases, with 6 bases between them. Germline V gives CDR1 DFQATT, CDR2 SNEGSKA (reference sequence). This CDR3 is 11 amino acids long. CDR3 DNA: TGCAGTGCGAGGAACAATCAGCCCCAGCATTTT. Amino acid sequence: CSARNNQPQHF.

This sequence joins TRBV29-1 and TRBJ1-2; D gene ambiguous. Per germline, CDR1 SQVTM and CDR2 ANQGSEA. Trimming shortened V by 4 bases and J by 1 base, and 7 bases separated the two germline ends. The CDR3 is 12 amino acids. The CDR3 protein is CSVGGDNYGYTF. In DNA, the CDR3 is TGCAGCGTTGGCGGGGATAACTATGGCTACACCTTC.

On this clone: This same CDR3 is encoded by further DNA sequences in the sample. The chain joins TRBV4-1 to TRBJ2-1; either TRBD1 or TRBD2 may supply D (5 bases each). CDR1 is MGHRA and CDR2 is YSYEKL in the germline V gene. Trimming shortened V by 1 base and J by 9 bases, and 7 bases separated the two germline ends. The CDR3 is 12 amino acids. For the CDR3, the DNA is TGCGCCAGCAGCCAAGGGGGGATTGAGCAGTTCTTC. Translation gives CASSQGGIEQFF.

There are a few counts of this clone. V and J are TRBV3-1 (or the pseudogene TRBV3-2) and TRBJ2-3; a possible D gene is TRBD1 (6 bases). Germline loops: CDR1 LGHDT, CDR2 YNNKEL (reference sequence). The CDR3 totals 16 residues. The germline V and J ends were trimmed by 1 base and 3 bases, with 14 bases remaining between them. The CDR3 protein is CASSQGTDQGTDTQYF. CDR3 in DNA: TGTGCCAGCAGCCAAGGGACCGACCAGGGGACAGATACGCAGTATTTT.

CDR3 in DNA: TGCAGCGTTACCTTGGGGTTGCGGAGCTCCTACGAGCAGTACTTC. Translating gives CSVTLGLRSSYEQYF. V and J are TRBV29-1 and TRBJ2-7, with unresolved D. The CDR3 extends over 15 amino acids. V dropped 5 bases and J dropped 0 bases, with 17 bases sitting between them. Per the germline V gene, CDR1 is SQVTM and CDR2 is ANQGSEA.

The chain's CDR3 is CASSESVGGYTQYF. The DNA of the CDR3 is TGTGCCAGCAGTGAATCGGTCGGAGGATACACCCAGTACTTC. The genes are TRBV6-1 and TRBJ2-5; TRBD2 might be the D (5 bases). Germline CDR1 reads MNHNS; CDR2 reads SASEGT. Trimming took 2 bases from V and 8 from J, leaving 15 bases between them. The CDR3 has 14 residues.

The chain has TRBV19 and TRBJ1-3; the D gene is possibly TRBD1 (5 bases). The CDR3 is made up of 15 amino acids. The V end lost 6 bases, the J end lost 2 bases, and 14 bases lay between the germline ends. The V gene's germline CDR1 is LNHDA and CDR2 SQIVND (reference sequence). CDR3 sequence reads: CASRKAGQPGNTIYF. CDR3 in DNA: TGTGCCAGTAGAAAAGCAGGGCAGCCTGGAAACACCATATATTTT. Drawing the rest from reference TRBV19 and TRBJ1-3, the complete variable domain is DGGITQSPKYLFRKEGQNVTLSCEQNLNHDAMYWYRQDPGQGLRLIYYSQIVNDFQKGDIAEGYSVSREKKESFPLTVTSAQKNPTAFYLCASRKAGQPGNTIYFGEGSWLTVV.

This clone was picked up one time. The CDR3 nucleotides read TGTGCCAGCAGCTTAAGCGGGAGGAGCGACGAGCAGTACTTC. It specifies CASSLSGRSDEQYF. The V and J genes are TRBV7-9 and TRBJ2-7; 9 bases fit TRBD2. Trimming cost V 2 bases and J 5 bases; bases outside gene matches: 4. The CDR3 is 14 residues long. Germline V gives CDR1 SEHNR, CDR2 FQNEAQ (reference sequence).

The genes are TRBV19 and TRBJ1-2, with 7 bases fitting TRBD1. J gave up 4 bases and V 6 bases, and 20 bases lay outside the gene matches. This CDR3 region has 18 residues. The germline gives CDR1 LNHDA, CDR2 SQIVND (reference sequence). This chain's CDR3 is CASSPRTGSKEGGYGYTF. Here the CDR3 DNA reads TGTGCCAGTAGCCCCCGGACAGGTTCCAAGGAGGGGGGCTATGGCTACACCTTC.

This rearrangement joins TRBV5-6 to TRBJ1-2, with TRBD1 as a possible D gene (6 bases). The germline CDR1 and CDR2 sequences are SGHDT and YYEEEE. Trimming stripped 3 bases from V and 4 bases from J, with 16 bases between. This CDR3 contains 15 residues. The CDR3: CASSSGQTYGYGYTF. The CDR3 nucleotides read TGTGCCAGCAGCTCAGGACAGACATATGGCTATGGCTACACCTTC.

The chain employs TRBV18 and TRBJ1-5, with 10 bases that match TRBD1. From germline, CDR1 is KGHSH and CDR2 LQKENI. The J segment lost 0 bases and the V segment lost 4 bases, leaving 3 bases of the junction unmatched. The CDR3 loop spans 16 amino acids. The CDR3 nucleotides read TGTGCCAGCTCACGAGGGACAGGGGATAGCAATCAGCCCCAGCATTTT. This translates into CASSRGTGDSNQPQHF.

This rearrangement joins TRBV23-1 to TRBJ2-1, with D perhaps matching TRBD1 (6 bases). TRBV23-1 is given ORF status, its function remaining uncertain. The CDR3 spans 14 residues. Between the trimmed V and J ends, which lost 6 bases and 5 bases, there was a span of 14 bases. The CDR3 nucleotides are TGCGCCAGCAGGACAGGCCCCCCCGACAATGAGCAGTTCTTC. It is translated as CASRTGPPDNEQFF.

This sequence joins TRBV7-9 and TRBJ2-1; D is unresolved. Trimming took off 2 bases at V and 5 bases at J, with 1 base between the two ends. The germline V gene encodes CDR1 SEHNR and CDR2 FQNEAQ (reference sequence). CDR3 length equals 11 residues. The CDR3 coding sequence is TGTGCCAGCAGCTTAAACAATGAGCAGTTCTTC. This gives the protein CASSLNNEQFF.

The genes are TRBV12-3 or TRBV12-4 and TRBJ1-3; TRBD1 is a possible D gene (5 bases). V lost 1 base, J lost 8 bases, and 6 bases lay in between. The CDR3 totals 12 residues. CDR3 amino acids: CASSLGGHTIYF. Written as DNA, the CDR3 is TGTGCCAGCAGTTTAGGGGGCCACACCATATATTTT.

The rearrangement uses TRBV5-1 and TRBJ2-3; the match to TRBD1 covers 7 bases. Germline CDR1 is SGHRS and CDR2 is YFSETQ. The CDR3 runs to 16 residues. V lost 3 bases, J lost 1 base, and 8 bases stayed unmatched. The CDR3 here is CASSSDRPAGTDTQYF. The CDR3 bases are TGCGCCAGCAGCTCGGACAGGCCGGCGGGCACAGATACGCAGTATTTT.

Written as DNA, the CDR3 is TGTGCCAGCAGTTCCTCCGGGACTAGCGGGGCCCTACTCTACGAGCAGTACTTC. This gives the protein CASSSSGTSGALLYEQYF. The J gene is TRBJ2-7, the V gene TRBV28; 13 nucleotides agree with TRBD2. The CDR3 covers 18 residues. V gave up 4 bases and J gave up 3 bases; unmatched junction bases: 12. Germline assignment: CDR1 MDHEN and CDR2 SYDVKM.

This clone was seen only once. This sequence joins TRBV5-6 and TRBJ2-2; unclear D gene. The germline V gene encodes CDR1 SGHDT and CDR2 YYEEEE. The length of the CDR3 is 19 residues. V lost 2 bases and J 3 bases, leaving 23 bases between the germline ends. The chain's CDR3 is CASSFTPLIPSGDTGELFF. The DNA for the CDR3 is TGTGCCAGCAGCTTCACACCCCTTATCCCCTCTGGAGACACCGGGGAGCTGTTTTTT.

The V call is TRBV5-4, the J call TRBJ1-4; the D is unclear. Germline V gene sequence: CDR1 SGHNT, CDR2 YYREEE (reference sequence). The CDR3 contains 15 residues. V gave up 4 bases and J gave up 0 bases, with 10 bases separating them. In DNA form, the CDR3 reads TGTGCCAGCAGCGTTGACACCACAACTAATGAAAAACTGTTTTTT. It translates to CASSVDTTTNEKLFF.

V is TRBV27 and J is TRBJ1-3; 8 bases map to TRBD1. The germline gives CDR1 MNHEY, CDR2 SMNVEV (reference sequence). The CDR3 sequence is 19 residues long. J was trimmed by 3 bases and V by 5 bases; bases with no gene match: 18. The CDR3 loop reads CASSRRPGGAGSGGNTIYF. Here the CDR3 DNA reads TGTGCCAGCAGTAGGAGGCCAGGGGGCGCGGGATCGGGTGGAAACACCATATATTTT.

The CDR3 here is CASSPLLTVGAETQYF. CDR3 DNA: TGTGCCAGCTCACCGCTCTTGACGGTAGGGGCGGAGACCCAGTACTTC. This sequence joins TRBV18 and TRBJ2-5; a weak D match, TRBD1 (5 bases). Germline V gene lookup returns CDR1 KGHSH and CDR2 LQKENI. V was cut by 3 bases and J by 5 bases, with 19 bases left in between. There are 16 residues in the CDR3.

The chain uses TRBV5-5 and TRBJ2-7, with 7 bases that match TRBD1. The CDR3 consists of 15 residues. CDR1 is SGHKS and CDR2 is YYEKEE in the germline V gene (reference sequence). The V and J ends lost 0 bases and 0 bases, in that order; junction bases with no gene match: 3. CDR3 in DNA: TGTGCCAGCAGCTTGGAGTCAGGGGGCTCCTACGAGCAGTACTTC. Protein product: CASSLESGGSYEQYF.

The V call is TRBV6-5, the J call TRBJ1-5, with D unclear. The CDR3 has 13 amino acids. V was clipped by 4 bases and J by 0 bases, with 4 bases between them. Per the germline V gene, CDR1 is MNHEY and CDR2 is SVGAGI. CDR3 amino acids: CASSSDSNQPQHF. The CDR3 nucleotides are TGTGCCAGCAGTTCGGATAGCAATCAGCCCCAGCATTTT.

The chain recombines TRBV5-4 with TRBJ2-5; D ambiguous. Per the germline V gene, CDR1 is SGHNT and CDR2 is YYREEE (reference sequence). V was pared by 1 base and J by 4 bases, with 8 bases between. This CDR3 comprises 13 residues. The CDR3 loop is CASSLTGLETQYF. CDR3 coding DNA: TGTGCCAGCAGCTTGACCGGGCTAGAGACCCAGTACTTC.

This clone was seen a few times. This chain joins TRBV18 and TRBJ2-1; D not resolved. V dropped 5 bases and J dropped 0 bases, with 11 bases sitting between them. Germline V gene sequence: CDR1 KGHSH, CDR2 LQKENI. The CDR3 spans 15 residues. The CDR3 DNA reads TGTGCCAGCTCATCGGCAGGATACTCCTACAATGAGCAGTTCTTC. It is translated as CASSSAGYSYNEQFF.

The chain carries TRBV11-2 and TRBJ1-2; TRBD1 is a possible D gene (5 bases). The germline V gene has CDR1 SGHAT and CDR2 FQNNGV. The CDR3 is 12 residues long. The V end was cut by 0 bases, the J end by 7 bases, with 6 bases between. CDR3 DNA sequence: TGTGCCAGCAGCTTAGACCAGGGTGGCTACACCTTC. Translation: CASSLDQGGYTF.